The clone carrying this T cell receptor beta chain was counted many times. This sample is part of a study of T-cell reconstitution after alpha-beta-depleted transplantation in children. A TCRbeta library incorporating unique molecular identifiers was prepared. TCRdb recomputed calls from the PCR reads with MiXCR, one row per CDR3 protein. The data hold about 690,000 distinct CDR3 sequences, with 16% observed a single time. Sequenced here: PBMCs from the stem cell graft donor, sampled from the stem cell graft. The receptor was derived from a human donor who donated a stem cell graft to a child with acute myeloid leukemia.

CDR3 in amino acids: CASSFRQGRTGELFF. DNA for the CDR3: TGTGCCAGCAGCTTCAGGCAAGGTCGGACCGGGGAGCTGTTTTTT. The rearrangement links TRBV7-9 to TRBJ2-2; D is unclear. V lost 3 bases to trimming and J lost 5 bases, with 13 bases between them. The germline V gene has CDR1 SEHNR and CDR2 FQNEAQ (reference sequence). This CDR3 contains 15 residues. Complete variable domain (other parts from reference TRBV7-9 and TRBJ2-2): DTGVSQNPRHKITKRGQNVTFRCDPISEHNRLYWYRQTLGQGPEFLTYFQNEAQLEKSRLLSDRFSAERPKGSFSTLEIQRTEQGDSAMYLCASSFRQGRTGELFFGEGSRLTVL.